The clone carrying this TCR beta chain was recorded at least ten times. The data were obtained in a study of T-cell reconstitution after alpha-beta-depleted transplantation in children. V was trimmed by 7 bases and J by 7 bases, leaving 17 bases between them. The CDR3 is made up of 13 amino acids. Preparation of the TCRbeta library involved a method that used unique molecular identifiers. TCRdb processed the PCR reads anew with MiXCR; each CDR3 protein has one entry. The sample contains more than 450,000 distinct CDR3 sequences, around 20% of which appear only once. The material was PBMCs from the stem cell graft donor, obtained from the stem cell graft. The chain has TRBV12-3 or TRBV12-4 and TRBJ2-7, with D perhaps given as TRBD1 or TRBD2 (5 bases each). The sequence derives from a human donor who donated a stem cell graft to a child with acute lymphoblastic leukemia. This CDR3 reads CASTWGSTGEQYF. CDR3 sequence (DNA): TGTGCCAGCACCTGGGGGTCCACCGGGGAGCAGTACTTC.